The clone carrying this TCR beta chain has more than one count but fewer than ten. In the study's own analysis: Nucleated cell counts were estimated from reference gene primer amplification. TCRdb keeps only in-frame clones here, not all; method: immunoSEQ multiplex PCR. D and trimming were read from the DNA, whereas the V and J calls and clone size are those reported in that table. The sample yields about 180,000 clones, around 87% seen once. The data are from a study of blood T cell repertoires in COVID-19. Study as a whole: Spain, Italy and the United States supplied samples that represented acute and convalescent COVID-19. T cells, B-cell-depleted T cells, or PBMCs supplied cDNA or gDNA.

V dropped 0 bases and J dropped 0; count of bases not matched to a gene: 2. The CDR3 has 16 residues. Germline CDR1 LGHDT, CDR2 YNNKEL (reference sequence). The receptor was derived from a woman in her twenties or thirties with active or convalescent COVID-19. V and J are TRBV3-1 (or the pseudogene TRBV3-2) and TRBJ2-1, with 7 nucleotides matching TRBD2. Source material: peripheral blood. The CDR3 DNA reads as TGTGCCAGCAGCCAAGATGGCGGGAGCTCCTACAATGAGCAGTTCTTC. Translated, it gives CASSQDGGSSYNEQFF.